These T cell receptor beta chains were read from a single sample in a study of blood T cell repertoires in COVID-19. The data were produced by immunoSEQ multiplex PCR, yet TCRdb's version contains in-frame clones alone and is incomplete. The repertoire holds 150,000 to 200,000 clones, around 77% seen once, with approximately 2.8% in the top ten. Sequenced material: peripheral blood. These receptors originate from a man aged 65-85 years with acute or convalescent COVID-19. CDR3s include the opening cysteine and the closing phenylalanine or tryptophan. The D gene is left open where the match is weak. Clone size appears in some rows only: once, few, many, or a class for an expanded clone.

d_gene	v_gene	abundance	j_gene	len	CDR3aa	CDR3nt
-	TRBV30	-	TRBJ2-7	15	CALDSNTQPIYEQYF	TGTGCCTTGGACAGTAATACCCAACCAATTTACGAGCAGTACTTC
-	TRBV10-3	-	TRBJ2-3	11	CASGDLDTQYF	TGTGCCTCCGGAGATCTGGATACGCAGTATTTT
-	TRBV10-3	-	TRBJ2-5	14	CAISESAAEEIQYF	TGTGCCATCAGTGAGTCCGCGGCAGAAGAGATCCAGTACTTC
-	TRBV5-1	few	TRBJ1-3	15	CASATGWDSGNTIYF	TGCGCCAGTGCGACAGGTTGGGACTCTGGAAACACCATATATTTT
-	TRBV4-3	-	TRBJ1-4	17	CASSQDLVQPLGEKLFF	TGCGCCAGCAGCCAAGATCTGGTACAGCCCTTAGGAGAAAAACTGTTTTTT
TRBD1	TRBV6-6	-	TRBJ1-2	13	CASSSQGDYGYTF	TGTGCCAGCAGTTCCCAGGGGGACTATGGCTACACCTTC
-	TRBV4-2	-	TRBJ1-5	14	CASSQAHNDQPQHF	TGTGCCAGCAGCCAAGCCCACAATGATCAGCCCCAGCATTTT
-	TRBV6-5	-	TRBJ2-7	13	CASTLDISYEQYF	TGTGCCAGCACCCTCGACATTTCCTACGAGCAGTACTTC
TRBD1	TRBV2	-	TRBJ1-3	15	CASSEAGTGGNTIYF	TGTGCCAGCAGTGAAGCGGGGACAGGCGGAAACACCATATATTTT
TRBD2	TRBV5-4	-	TRBJ2-7	14	CASSLPGLAYEQYF	TGTGCCAGCAGTTTACCGGGACTAGCTTACGAGCAGTACTTC
TRBD2	TRBV29-1	-	TRBJ2-3	14	CSAPTSGGTDTQYF	TGCAGCGCCCCGACTAGCGGGGGGACAGATACGCAGTATTTT
-	TRBV5-1	-	TRBJ2-7	12	CASSLEGVEQYF	TGCGCCAGCAGCTTGGAGGGAGTCGAGCAGTACTTC
-	TRBV24-1	-	TRBJ2-7	15	CATSDLRQGVYEQYF	TGTGCCACCAGTGATTTAAGGCAGGGCGTCTACGAGCAGTACTTC
TRBD2	TRBV6-6	-	TRBJ2-3	16	CASSYSVAGGTDTQYF	TGTGCCAGCAGTTACTCTGTAGCGGGAGGTACAGATACGCAGTATTTT
TRBD1	TRBV19	-	TRBJ1-5	13	CASGQGIRQPQHF	TGTGCCAGTGGACAGGGTATAAGGCAGCCCCAGCATTTT
-	TRBV9	-	TRBJ2-5	17	CASSVGYFRGREETQYF	TGTGCCAGCAGCGTAGGGTATTTTCGGGGTAGAGAAGAGACCCAGTACTTC
TRBD1	TRBV24-1	-	TRBJ1-1	15	CATSDPGQGNTEAFF	TGTGCCACCAGTGATCCGGGACAGGGGAACACTGAAGCTTTCTTT
-	TRBV13	few	TRBJ1-1	14	CASSLDPGGAEAFF	TGTGCCAGCAGCCTAGACCCGGGGGGAGCTGAAGCTTTCTTT
TRBD2	TRBV7-2	-	TRBJ2-7	14	CASSQQRTSYEQYF	TGTGCCAGCAGCCAACAGAGGACTAGCTACGAGCAGTACTTC
TRBD1	TRBV28	-	TRBJ1-2	14	CASSLDRVPYGYTF	TGTGCCAGCAGCCTAGACAGGGTCCCCTATGGCTACACCTTC
TRBD1	TRBV7-9	-	TRBJ1-5	15	CASSLTGQGNQPQHF	TGTGCCAGCAGCTTGACGGGACAGGGGAATCAGCCCCAGCATTTT
TRBD2	TRBV4-1	-	TRBJ2-2	18	CASSLTMGGLAGTGELFF	TGCGCCAGCAGCCTCACTATGGGGGGACTAGCGGGCACCGGGGAGCTGTTTTTT
-	TRBV18	-	TRBJ2-3	15	CASSPYPVGTDTQYF	TGTGCCAGCTCACCATATCCAGTGGGCACAGATACGCAGTATTTT
TRBD2	TRBV7-2	-	TRBJ2-1	13	CASSTAGVNEQFF	TGTGCCAGCAGTACCGCGGGGGTCAATGAGCAGTTCTTC
-	TRBV9	-	TRBJ1-4	14	CASSERDWDEKLFF	TGTGCCAGCAGTGAAAGGGACTGGGATGAAAAACTGTTTTTT
-	TRBV18	-	TRBJ2-7	13	CASSPSGKVEQYF	TGTGCCAGCTCACCATCAGGGAAGGTCGAGCAGTACTTC
-	TRBV19	once	TRBJ2-1	16	CASSIVGMGGYNEQFF	TGTGCCAGTAGTATTGTGGGAATGGGGGGTTACAATGAGCAGTTCTTC